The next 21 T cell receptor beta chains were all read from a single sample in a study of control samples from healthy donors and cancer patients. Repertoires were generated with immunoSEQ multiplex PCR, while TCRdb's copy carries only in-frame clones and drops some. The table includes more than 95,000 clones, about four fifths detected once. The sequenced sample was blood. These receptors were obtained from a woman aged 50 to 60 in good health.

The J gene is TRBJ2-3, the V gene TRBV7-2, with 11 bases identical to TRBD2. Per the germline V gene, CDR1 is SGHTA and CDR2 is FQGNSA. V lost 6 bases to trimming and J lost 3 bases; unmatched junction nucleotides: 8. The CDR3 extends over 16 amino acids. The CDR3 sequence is CASSRNSGGATDTQYF. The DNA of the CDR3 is TGTGCCAGCAGTCGTAATAGCGGGGGGGCTACAGATACGCAGTATTTT.

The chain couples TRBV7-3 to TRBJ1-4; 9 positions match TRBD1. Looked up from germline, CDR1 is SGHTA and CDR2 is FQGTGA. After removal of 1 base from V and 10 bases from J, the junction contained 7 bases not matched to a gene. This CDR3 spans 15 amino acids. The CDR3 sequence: CASSLIGTGKGKLFF. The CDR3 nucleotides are TGTGCCAGCAGCTTAATCGGGACAGGGAAGGGAAAACTGTTTTTT.

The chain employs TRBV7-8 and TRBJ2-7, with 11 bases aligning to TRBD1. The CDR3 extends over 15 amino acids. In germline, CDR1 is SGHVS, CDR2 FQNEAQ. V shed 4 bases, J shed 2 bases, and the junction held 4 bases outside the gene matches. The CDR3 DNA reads TGTGCCAGCAGCTCCGGGACAGGGGGGCCCTACGAGCAGTACTTC. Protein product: CASSSGTGGPYEQYF.

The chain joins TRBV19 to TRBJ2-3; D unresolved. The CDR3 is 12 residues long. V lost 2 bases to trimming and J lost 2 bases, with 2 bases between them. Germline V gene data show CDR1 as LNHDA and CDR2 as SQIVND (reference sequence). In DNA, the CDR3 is TGTGCCAGTAGTATAAACACAGATACGCAGTATTTT. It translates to CASSINTDTQYF.

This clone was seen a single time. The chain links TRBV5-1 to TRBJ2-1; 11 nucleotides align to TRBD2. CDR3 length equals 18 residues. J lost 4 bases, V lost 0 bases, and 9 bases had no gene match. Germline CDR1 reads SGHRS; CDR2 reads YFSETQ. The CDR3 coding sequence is TGCGCCAGCAGCTTGGGCGGGACTAGCGGTACAGTTTACAATGAGCAGTTCTTC. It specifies CASSLGGTSGTVYNEQFF.

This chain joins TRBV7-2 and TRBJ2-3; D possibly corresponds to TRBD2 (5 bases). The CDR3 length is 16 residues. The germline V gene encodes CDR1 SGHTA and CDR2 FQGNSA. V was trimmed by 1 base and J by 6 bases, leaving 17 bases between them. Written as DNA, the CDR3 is TGTGCCAGCAGCTTAGGTAGGATAGCGTTCACGGATACGCAGTATTTT. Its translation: CASSLGRIAFTDTQYF.

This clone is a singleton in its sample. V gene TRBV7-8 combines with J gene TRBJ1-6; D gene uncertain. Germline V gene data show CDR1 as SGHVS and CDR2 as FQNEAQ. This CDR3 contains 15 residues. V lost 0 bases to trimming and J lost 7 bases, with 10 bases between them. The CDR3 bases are TGTGCCAGCAGCTTAGCGGAAGGTCGGAATTCACCCCTCCACTTT. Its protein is CASSLAEGRNSPLHF.

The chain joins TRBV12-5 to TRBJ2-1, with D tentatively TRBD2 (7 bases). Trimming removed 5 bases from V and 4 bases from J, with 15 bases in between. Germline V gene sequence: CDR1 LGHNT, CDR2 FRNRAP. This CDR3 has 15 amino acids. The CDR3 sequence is CASGRPEGGYNEQFF. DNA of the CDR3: TGTGCTAGTGGTCGCCCCGAGGGGGGGTACAATGAGCAGTTCTTC.

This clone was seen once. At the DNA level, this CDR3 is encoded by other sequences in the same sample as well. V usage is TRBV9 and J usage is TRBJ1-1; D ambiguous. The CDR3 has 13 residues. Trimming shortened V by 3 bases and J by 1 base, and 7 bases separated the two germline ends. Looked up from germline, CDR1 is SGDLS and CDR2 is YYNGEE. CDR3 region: CASSAQTNTEAFF. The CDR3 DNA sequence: TGTGCCAGCAGCGCACAGACGAACACTGAAGCTTTCTTT.

CDR3 sequence reads: CASRDSPRGETQYF. The CDR3 region has the DNA TGTGCCAGTAGGGACTCACCACGAGGGGAGACCCAGTACTTC. This chain uses TRBV19 with TRBJ2-5, with D tentatively TRBD2 (5 bases). The CDR3 extends over 14 amino acids. The germline V gene encodes CDR1 LNHDA and CDR2 SQIVND (reference sequence). With 6 bases removed from V and 5 bases from J, the gap between germline ends came to 16 bases.

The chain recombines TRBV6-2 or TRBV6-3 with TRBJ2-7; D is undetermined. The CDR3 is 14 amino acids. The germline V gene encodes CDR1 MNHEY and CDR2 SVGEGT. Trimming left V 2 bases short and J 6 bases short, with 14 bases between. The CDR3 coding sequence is TGTGCCAGCAGTTACGGACGTCCTCCTGTCGAGCAGTACTTC. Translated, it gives CASSYGRPPVEQYF.

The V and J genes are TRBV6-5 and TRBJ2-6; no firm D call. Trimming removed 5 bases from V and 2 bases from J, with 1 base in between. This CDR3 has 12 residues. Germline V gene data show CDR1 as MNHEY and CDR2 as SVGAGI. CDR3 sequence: CASSPGANVLTF. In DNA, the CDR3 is TGTGCCAGCAGTCCTGGGGCCAACGTCCTGACTTTC.

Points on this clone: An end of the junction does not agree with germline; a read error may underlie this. The DNA of the CDR3 is TGCGCCGGCAGTGAGCACGTCGACAGGAGGGGGTATGGCTACACCTTC. Protein sequence: CAGSEHVDRRGYGYTF. The chain employs TRBV10-1 and TRBJ1-2, with a weak D call TRBD1 (6 bases). The CDR3 has 16 residues. CDR1 is WNHNN and CDR2 is SYGVQD in the germline V gene (reference sequence).

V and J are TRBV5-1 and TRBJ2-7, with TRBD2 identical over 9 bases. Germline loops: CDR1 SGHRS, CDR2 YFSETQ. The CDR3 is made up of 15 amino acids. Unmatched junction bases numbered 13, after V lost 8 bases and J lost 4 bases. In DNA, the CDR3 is TGCGCCAGGCCTAATACACTAGCGGGTATTTACGAGCAGTACTTC. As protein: CARPNTLAGIYEQYF.

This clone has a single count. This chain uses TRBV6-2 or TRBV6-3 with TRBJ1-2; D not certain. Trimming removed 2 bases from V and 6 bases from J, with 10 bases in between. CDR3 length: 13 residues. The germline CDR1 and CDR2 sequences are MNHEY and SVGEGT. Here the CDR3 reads CASSYGNGDGYTF. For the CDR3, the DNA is TGTGCCAGCAGTTACGGCAACGGGGATGGCTACACCTTC.

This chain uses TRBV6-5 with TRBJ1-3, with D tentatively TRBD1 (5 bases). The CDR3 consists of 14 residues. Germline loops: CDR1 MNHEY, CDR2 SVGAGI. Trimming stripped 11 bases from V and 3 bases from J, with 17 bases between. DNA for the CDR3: TGTGCCCGCGCTCCCGGCCAGGGTGGAAACACCATATATTTT. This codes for CARAPGQGGNTIYF.

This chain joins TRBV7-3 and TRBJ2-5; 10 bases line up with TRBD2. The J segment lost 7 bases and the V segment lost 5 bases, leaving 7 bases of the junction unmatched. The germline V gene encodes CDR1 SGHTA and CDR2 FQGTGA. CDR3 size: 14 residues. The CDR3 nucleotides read TGTGCCAGCAGCGGGAGCGGGGGGGCGGGGACCCAGTACTTC. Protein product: CASSGSGGAGTQYF.

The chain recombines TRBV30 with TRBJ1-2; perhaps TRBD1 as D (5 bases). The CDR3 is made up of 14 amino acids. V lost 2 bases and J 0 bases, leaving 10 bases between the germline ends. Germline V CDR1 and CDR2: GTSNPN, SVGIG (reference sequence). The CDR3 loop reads CAWSQDRSNYGYTF. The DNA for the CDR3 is TGTGCCTGGAGTCAAGACAGATCTAACTATGGCTACACCTTC.

The CDR3 protein is CASSLHDYQGVGGETQYF. In DNA form, the CDR3 reads TGTGCCAGCAGCTTACACGACTACCAAGGGGTTGGGGGAGAGACCCAGTACTTC. The chain combines TRBV13 with TRBJ2-5; the D gene could be TRBD1 or TRBD2 (5 bases each). The length of the CDR3 is 18 residues. CDR1 PRHDT and CDR2 FYEKMQ come from the germline V gene (reference sequence). Trimming removed 2 bases at V and 4 bases at J, with 23 bases between.

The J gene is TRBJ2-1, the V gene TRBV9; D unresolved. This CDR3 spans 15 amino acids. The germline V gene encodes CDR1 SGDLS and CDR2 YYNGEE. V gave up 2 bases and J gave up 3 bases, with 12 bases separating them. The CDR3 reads CASSVNVGVYNEQFF. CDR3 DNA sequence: TGTGCCAGCAGCGTCAACGTTGGGGTCTACAATGAGCAGTTCTTC.

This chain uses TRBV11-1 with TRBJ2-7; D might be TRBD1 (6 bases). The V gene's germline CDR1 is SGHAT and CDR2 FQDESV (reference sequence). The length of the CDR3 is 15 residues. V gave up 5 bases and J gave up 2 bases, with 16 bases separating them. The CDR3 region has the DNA TGTGCCAGCAGCCACCGGACAGTGCAACCCTACGAGCAGTACTTC. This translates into CASSHRTVQPYEQYF.